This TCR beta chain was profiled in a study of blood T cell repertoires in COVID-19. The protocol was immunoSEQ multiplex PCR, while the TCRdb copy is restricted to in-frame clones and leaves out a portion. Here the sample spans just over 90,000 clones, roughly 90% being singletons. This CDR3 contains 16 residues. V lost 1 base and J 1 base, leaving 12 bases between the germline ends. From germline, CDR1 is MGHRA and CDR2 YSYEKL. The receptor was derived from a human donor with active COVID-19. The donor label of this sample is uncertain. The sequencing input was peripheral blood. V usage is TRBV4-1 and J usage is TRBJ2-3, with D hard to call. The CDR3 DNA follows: TGCGCCAGCAGCCAAGCTCTAGGTATCGGCACAGATACGCAGTATTTT. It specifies CASSQALGIGTDTQYF.